This T cell receptor beta chain comes out of a study of shared clonotypes between healthy human individuals (TCRdb year 2020). About the full investigation: A few men and a couple of women, aged 18 to 49 years, made up the cohort. For each donor, CD4 naive and CD4 memory were each given three plates, CD8 naive was given two plates, and CD8 memory was given one plate. The study deeply sequenced blood TCR repertoires of about 5 healthy adults to estimate repertoire size and the extent of clonotype sharing between individuals. Different laboratories and diverse techniques were used to prepare libraries and sequence TCR repertoires, to increase sequencing depth and limit assay-specific biases. Each donor's leukapheresis produced roughly between roughly 0.85 and 9.5 billion PBMCs.

CDR1 and CDR2 were assigned from the germline V gene as SNHLY and FYNNEI. From cysteine to phenylalanine, the CDR3 is 16 amino acids long. The retained sequence is limited to the CDR3, 48 bases, with the frame set at the first base. The junction shows trimming of 6 bases on V and 7 bases on J, and the gene matches do not reach 11 bases of it. Summary of the overall study and its limitations: Clonotypes shared by all four sorted-subset donors showed higher generation probabilities than non-shared clonotypes. About 4.5% of naive CD4, roughly 3.5% of naive CD8, 2.3% of memory CD4, and about 0.4% of memory CD8 clonotypes were shared across several donors. Sampling was restricted to blood, and TCR repertoires in tissue are likely to differ from TCR repertoires in blood. Naive subsets generally had larger estimated clonotype richness than memory subsets did. The small number of donors limited the genetic and exposure-history diversity represented. Based on pairwise subsampling, the degree of clonotype sharing among donors was expected to be affected by sequencing depth. Incomplete sequencing was indicated by rarefaction of sorted-subset datasets, despite the large sequencing depth.

Using the deep immunoSEQ assay, TCR CDR3 regions were amplified from genomic DNA by multiplex PCR. Extracted genomic DNA from each cell subset was spread evenly across all wells of several immunoSEQ 96-well plates, with each plate serving as a replicate. For sorted subsets, 200 to 250 ng of genomic DNA, equivalent to roughly 30,000 T cell genomes, went into each replicate PCR. Purified libraries were measured with a Qubit 3.0 fluorometer, size-checked on a Bioanalyzer 2100, and measured again with the KAPA Library Quantification kit. Every immunoSEQ 96-well plate was sequenced on a dedicated single-read 150-cycle Illumina NextSeq 550 flow cell. The original pipeline was this. Because only junctional sequences without quality scores were contained in the immunoSEQ output, filtering matching that applied to full-length reads could not be performed. To assign V/J genes and CDR3, sequences were annotated using PyIR, a Python wrapper for IgBLAST v1.9, with IMGT germline references. Reads were filtered out if the reads had weak V/J assignments (E-value above 1e-6), no CDR3, stop codons, out-of-frame junctions, or ambiguous translated residues. A V3J clonotype was defined by an identical inferred V gene, J gene, and CDR3 amino acid sequence. Percentage overlap between repertoires was computed as shared unique clonotypes divided by the size of the smaller repertoire. RTK rarefaction, the Chao1 estimator, and Recon v2.1 estimates of unobserved clonotypes were used to assess repertoire richness. Generation probabilities were computed with OLGA for all TCRbeta clonotypes obtained by the gDNA method from several donors. TCRdb carries this immuneACCESS record with in-frame sequences only. Its versions omit some clonotypes, under half of them owing to an unresolved V gene in the studies checked, with the rest unexplained. From that table come the V and J calls and clone size; the DNA was used to work out D and trimming. Present in this sample are under 1,900,000 clones, approximately 98.5% of which were seen just once. The leading ten clones occupy under 0.45% of the sample.

In regard to this clone: What this receptor recognizes is not known. Per-base qualities were not stored, and no clone one base away is much larger.

Healthy HIV-negative adults with no recently reported acute infections or vaccinations were included as donors. Every donor was a Caucasian adult living in Nashville, Tennessee, USA. CD4+ T cells were enriched by magnetic negative selection, after which naive cells were positively selected on CD45RA and the negative fraction was taken as the memory subset. Blood was obtained by leukapheresis, after which PBMCs were separated by Ficoll-Histopaque density gradient centrifugation and cryopreserved in liquid nitrogen vapor phase. Analytical flow cytometry was used to check the purity and quantity of every magnetically sorted T cell population. Genomic DNA was isolated from each sorted fraction and quantified by UV absorbance on a Nanodrop 2000c.

The receptor comes from a young man in good health. Recombination connected TRBV2 to TRBJ2-5; TRBD2 aligns with 13 central bases. The specimen was naive CD4+ T cells sorted from blood. In the paper's terms, the cell subset or site label means: CD45RA+ positively selected. The DNA reads as follows: TGTGCCAGCAGGTCCAGGACTAGCGGGAGTCGGGGGACCCAGTACTTC. Translation gives CASRSRTSGSRGTQYF.